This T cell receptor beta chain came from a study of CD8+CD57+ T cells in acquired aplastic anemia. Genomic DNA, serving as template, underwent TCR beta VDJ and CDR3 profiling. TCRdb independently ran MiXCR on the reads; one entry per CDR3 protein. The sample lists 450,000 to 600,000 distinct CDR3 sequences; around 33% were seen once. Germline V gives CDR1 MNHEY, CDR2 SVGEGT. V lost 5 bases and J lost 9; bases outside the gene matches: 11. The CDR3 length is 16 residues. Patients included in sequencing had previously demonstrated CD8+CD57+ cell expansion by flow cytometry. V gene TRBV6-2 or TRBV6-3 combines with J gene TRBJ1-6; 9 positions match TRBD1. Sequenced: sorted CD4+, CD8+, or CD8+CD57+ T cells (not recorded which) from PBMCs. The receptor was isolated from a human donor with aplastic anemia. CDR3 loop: CASSDGQGRMSSPLHF. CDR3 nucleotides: TGTGCCAGCAGTGATGGACAGGGGAGGATGAGTTCACCCCTCCACTTT.